Presented here are 8 T cell receptor beta chains from one specimen sequenced in a study of patients and donors after allogeneic stem cell transplantation. One entry per CDR3 protein, called by TCRdb with MiXCR from the RT-PCR reads. The sample consists of fewer than 200,000 distinct CDR3 sequences, about 32% of them appearing once. The source material was blood, either unsorted or a sorted T cell fraction (not recorded which). These receptor sequences come from a human donor who was either an allogeneic HSCT recipient or a stem cell or donor lymphocyte infusion donor (not recorded which). It is not recorded whose cells these are; they may come from a transplant donor.

This clonotype counts as medium-sized (0.01 to 0.1%). J is TRBJ1-2 and V is TRBV2, with D perhaps TRBD1 (5 bases). Per the germline V gene, CDR1 is SNHLY and CDR2 is FYNNEI. This CDR3 spans 14 amino acids. The germline V and J ends were trimmed by 4 bases and 1 base, with 10 bases remaining between them. The chain's CDR3 is CASSARVVNYGYTF. CDR3 nucleotide sequence: TGTGCCAGCAGTGCCAGGGTAGTTAACTATGGCTACACCTTC.

The chain combines TRBV6-5 with TRBJ2-7; 12 bases match TRBD2. This CDR3 spans 15 amino acids. Per the germline V gene, CDR1 is MNHEY and CDR2 is SVGAGI. The V and J ends lost 2 bases and 4 bases, in that order; junction bases with no gene match: 3. This chain's CDR3 is CASSYATSGSYEQYF. The CDR3 DNA sequence: TGTGCCAGCAGTTACGCGACTAGCGGGAGTTACGAGCAGTACTTC.

The chain couples TRBV5-5 to TRBJ1-5; TRBD1 might be the D (6 bases). Germline CDR1 SGHKS, CDR2 YYEKEE (reference sequence). V lost 4 bases and J lost 5, with 16 bases in between. CDR3 size: 15 residues. The CDR3 sequence is CASSLGTRGDQPQHF. The CDR3 DNA sequence: TGTGCCAGCAGCCTTGGGACTAGGGGGGATCAGCCCCAGCATTTT.

This chain joins TRBV28 and TRBJ2-2, with 12 bases aligning to TRBD2. Germline V gene data show CDR1 as MDHEN and CDR2 as SYDVKM. The CDR3 covers 16 residues. V trimming: 8 bases; J trimming: 7 bases; junction bases outside the gene matches: 11. The CDR3 is CASPGRLAGVDGELFF. CDR3 nucleotide sequence: TGTGCCAGCCCCGGCAGACTAGCGGGAGTAGACGGGGAGCTGTTTTTT.

The rearrangement joins TRBV20-1 to TRBJ1-1; D gene uncertain. Germline V CDR1 and CDR2: DFQATT, SNEGSKA (reference sequence). Deletions cut 8 bases from V and 1 base from J, with 11 bases between. The CDR3 has 12 amino acids. The CDR3 coding sequence is TGCAGTCCCCCCCCAGGGAACACTGAAGCTTTCTTT. Translated: CSPPPGNTEAFF.

The chain has TRBV6-4 and TRBJ2-5; possible D gene TRBD2, 6 bases. The V end was cut by 4 bases, the J end by 2 bases, with 11 bases between. Germline values: CDR1 MRHNA, CDR2 SNTAGT. There are 14 residues in the CDR3. CDR3 nucleotide sequence: TGTGCCAGCAGTGCCAATAGCGGACAAGAGACCCAGTACTTC. It encodes CASSANSGQETQYF.

CDR3 sequence (DNA): TGTGCCAGCAGCTTGGAAGGGAGGTCCTACAATGAGCAGTTCTTC. Amino acids: CASSLEGRSYNEQFF. The chain uses TRBV5-8 and TRBJ2-1, with a possible D match to TRBD2 (6 bases). Germline CDR1 reads SGHTS; CDR2 reads YDEGEE. This CDR3 is built from 15 residues. The V end lost 0 bases, the J end lost 1 base, and 8 bases lay between the germline ends.

This clonotype was recorded only once. The gene calls are TRBV12-3 or TRBV12-4 and TRBJ2-7; D possibly corresponds to TRBD2 (6 bases). V lost 5 bases, J lost 3 bases, and 17 bases lay in between. There are 15 residues in the CDR3. CDR3 region: CASSPAGGNFYEQYF. The CDR3 DNA is TGTGCCAGCAGTCCAGCCGGGGGAAACTTCTACGAGCAGTACTTC.